What follows describes a single TCR beta chain. Antigen specificity is unknown. Profiling relied on immunoSEQ multiplex PCR, and the TCRdb table lists in-frame clones only, not all of them. The sample shows approximately 94,000 clones, under 90% of them seen only once. The sample originates from a study of radiation and T cells in renal cell carcinoma. CDR3 length: 15 amino acids. Germline V gene data show CDR1 as WSHSY and CDR2 as SAAADI. Trimming at V came to 2 bases and at J to 9 bases, leaving 8 bases not matched to a gene. Study results and caveats: From baseline, blood top tumor clonotypes peaked at 2 weeks post-radiation.

The sample's time point: baseline pretreatment blood. Treatment defined: 15 Gy SBRT to primary tumor, nephrectomy 4 weeks later. The sequencing used blood, collected from a patient whose treatment included radiotherapy and nephrectomy. The chain is built from TRBV10-2 and TRBJ2-1, with 9 nucleotides matching TRBD1. This clonotype was obtained from a man in his 60s with renal cell carcinoma. The DNA of the CDR3 is TGCGCCAGCAGTGAGGGAAACAGGGGGCGCGTTGAGCAGTTCTTC. It codes for CASSEGNRGRVEQFF.